The source of this TCR beta chain is a study of T cell repertoires in cytomegalovirus infection. Germline V gene data show CDR1 as MNHEY and CDR2 as SMNVEV (reference sequence). The CDR3 consists of 16 residues. Trimming pared 0 bases from V and 4 bases from J, leaving 13 bases between. TCRdb recomputed calls from the reads with MiXCR, one row per CDR3 protein. The sample records roughly 200,000 distinct CDR3 sequences, about a sixth being singletons. The chain carries TRBV27 and TRBJ1-5, with TRBD1 as a possible D gene (5 bases). The clonotype originates from a human donor in good health (CMV status not recorded). Some clones in this sample may be carry-over from other donors' samples. The sample taken for sequencing was CD8+ T cells from PBMCs. The CDR3, as DNA: TGTGCCAGCAGTTTATCCGGGCAGGGTGGGAATCAGCCCCAGCATTTT. This gives the protein CASSLSGQGGNQPQHF.